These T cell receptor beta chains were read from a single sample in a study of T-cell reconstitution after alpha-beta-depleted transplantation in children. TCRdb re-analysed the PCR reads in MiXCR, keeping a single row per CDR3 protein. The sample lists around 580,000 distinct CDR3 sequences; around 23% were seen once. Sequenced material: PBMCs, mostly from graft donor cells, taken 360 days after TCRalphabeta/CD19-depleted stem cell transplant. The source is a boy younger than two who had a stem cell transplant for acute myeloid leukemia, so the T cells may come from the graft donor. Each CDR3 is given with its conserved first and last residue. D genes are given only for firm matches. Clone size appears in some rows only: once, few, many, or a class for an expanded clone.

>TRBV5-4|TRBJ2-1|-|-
TGTGCCAGCAGCTACAGGTTGGAAGAGCAGTTCTTC
CASSYRLEEQFF
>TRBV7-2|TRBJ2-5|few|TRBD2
TGTGCCAGCAGCGACAGAGCGGGGTTCGGGGAGACCCAGTACTTC
CASSDRAGFGETQYF
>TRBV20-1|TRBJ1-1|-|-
TGCAGTGCTAGGGCAGGGGCCGCCACTGAAGCTTTCTTT
CSARAGAATEAFF
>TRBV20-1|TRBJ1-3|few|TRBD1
TGCAGTGCTACGACCGACAGGGTGGGGAACACCATATATTTT
CSATTDRVGNTIYF
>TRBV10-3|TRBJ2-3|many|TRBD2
TGTGCCATCAGGATAGCGGGGGAGACAGATACGCAGTATTTT
CAIRIAGETDTQYF
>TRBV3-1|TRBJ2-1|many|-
TGTGCCAGCAGCCAAGAGTGGTCGGTCTACAATGAGCAGTTCTTC
CASSQEWSVYNEQFF
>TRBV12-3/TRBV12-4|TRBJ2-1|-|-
TGTGCCAGCAGTTTAGTATTCGGGGGCAGGGGTTCCGACGACAATGAGCAGTTCTTC
CASSLVFGGRGSDDNEQFF
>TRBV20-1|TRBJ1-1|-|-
TGCAGTGCTCGCAGGGTGAGTAGCACTGAAGCTTTCTTT
CSARRVSSTEAFF
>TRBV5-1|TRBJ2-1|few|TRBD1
TGCGCCAGCAGCGGTGGACAGGACTACAATGAGCAGTTCTTC
CASSGGQDYNEQFF
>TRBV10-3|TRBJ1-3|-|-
TGTGCCATCAGTGAGAGTGATCGGGGAAACACCATATATTTT
CAISESDRGNTIYF